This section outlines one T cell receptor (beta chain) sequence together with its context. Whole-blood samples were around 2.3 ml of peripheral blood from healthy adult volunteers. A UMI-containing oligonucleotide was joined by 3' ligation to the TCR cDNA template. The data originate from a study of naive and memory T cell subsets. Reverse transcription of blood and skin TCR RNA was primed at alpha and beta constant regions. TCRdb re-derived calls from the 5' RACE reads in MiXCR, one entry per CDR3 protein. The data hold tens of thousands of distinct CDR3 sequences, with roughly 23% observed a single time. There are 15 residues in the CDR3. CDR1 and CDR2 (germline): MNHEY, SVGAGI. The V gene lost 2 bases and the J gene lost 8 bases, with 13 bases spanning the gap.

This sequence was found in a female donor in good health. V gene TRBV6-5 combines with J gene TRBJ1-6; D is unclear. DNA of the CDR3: TGTGCCAGCAGTTACCGCGGGGTTGTTTATTCACCCCTCCACTTT. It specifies CASSYRGVVYSPLHF.